These 14 T cell receptor beta chains came from one sample sequenced in a study of T cells in localized non-small cell lung cancer. TCRdb's table, derived via immunoSEQ multiplex PCR, lists solely in-frame clones and lacks some. The sample contains about 24,000 clones, around 85% of which appear only once. Sequenced material: peripheral blood, taken before any cancer treatment. All receptors derive from a male donor at least 60 years old with stage II squamous cell lung carcinoma.

The J gene is TRBJ2-1, the V gene TRBV7-2; either TRBD1 or TRBD2 may supply D (5 bases each). Trimming removed 2 bases from V and 8 bases from J, with 10 bases in between. The CDR3 extends over 13 amino acids. Germline CDR1 SGHTA, CDR2 FQGNSA. This CDR3 is CASSLIRDHEQFF. CDR3 nucleotides: TGTGCCAGCAGCTTAATCAGGGACCATGAGCAGTTCTTC.

The chain employs TRBV7-2 and TRBJ2-7; D is unclear. The CDR3 is 14 residues long. Between the trimmed V and J ends, which lost 1 base and 4 bases, there was a span of 11 bases. The germline gives CDR1 SGHTA, CDR2 FQGNSA. CDR3 nucleotide sequence: TGTGCCAGCAGCTTAGGAACGGACCCGTACGAGCAGTACTTC. Its protein is CASSLGTDPYEQYF. Full variable domain (outside the CDR3, taken from reference TRBV7-2 and TRBJ2-7): GAGVSQSPSNKVTEKGKDVELRCDPISGHTALYWYRQSLGQGLEFLIYFQGNSAPDKSGLPSDRFSAERTGGSVSTLTIQRTQQEDSAVYLCASSLGTDPYEQYFGPGTRLTVT.

There are a few counts of this clone. The J gene is TRBJ1-2, the V gene TRBV7-8; 8 nucleotides match TRBD1. The length of the CDR3 is 14 residues. Trimming took 6 bases from V and 6 from J; bases not matched to a gene: 9. Germline CDR1 and CDR2: SGHVS and FQNEAQ. CDR3 DNA sequence: TGTGCCAGCAGTCGAGGGGGACAGGAGAATGGCTACACCTTC. It translates to CASSRGGQENGYTF.

This chain links TRBV5-4 with TRBJ2-7; TRBD1 agrees at 11 bases. The germline CDR1 and CDR2 sequences are SGHNT and YYREEE (reference sequence). V gave up 5 bases and J gave up 5 bases; unmatched junction bases: 15. This CDR3 contains 17 residues. Written as DNA, the CDR3 is TGTGCCAGCAGGGATGGGACAGGGGGAATCAGGGGTAACGAGCAGTACTTC. Its translation is CASRDGTGGIRGNEQYF.

The chain has TRBV28 and TRBJ2-5; 7 nucleotides align to TRBD1. Germline V CDR1 and CDR2: MDHEN, SYDVKM. This CDR3 is built from 15 residues. The trim removed 3 bases at V and 2 bases at J, leaving 6 bases unmatched. The CDR3 sequence is CASSFKGAVQETQYF. In DNA form, the CDR3 reads TGTGCCAGCAGTTTCAAGGGGGCAGTTCAAGAGACCCAGTACTTC.

V and J are TRBV6-1 and TRBJ2-1, with D possibly matching TRBD1 (6 bases). This CDR3 region has 14 residues. Germline CDR1 reads MNHNS; CDR2 reads SASEGT. V lost 2 bases, J lost 10 bases, and 15 bases lay in between. The CDR3 region has the DNA TGTGCCAGCAGTGAATCACCAGGGGCACAGGAGCAGTTCTTC. As protein: CASSESPGAQEQFF.

The CDR3 reads CASSLVLAGGIYNEQFF. Here the CDR3 DNA reads TGTGCCAGCAGCTTAGTGCTAGCGGGGGGGATCTACAATGAGCAGTTCTTC. The chain combines TRBV7-8 with TRBJ2-1, with 12 bases identical to TRBD2. J lost 3 bases, V lost 1 base, and 4 bases had no gene match. The germline CDR1 and CDR2 sequences are SGHVS and FQNEAQ. The CDR3 runs to 17 residues.

This clone was counted between two and nine times. This chain links TRBV5-6 with TRBJ1-1; a possible D gene is TRBD1 (5 bases). Germline V gene sequence: CDR1 SGHDT, CDR2 YYEEEE. The CDR3 sequence is 14 residues long. V was pared by 1 base and J by 5 bases, with 12 bases between. The CDR3 DNA reads TGTGCCAGCAGCTTGACTCCGGGGGGGACTGAAGCTTTCTTT. It codes for CASSLTPGGTEAFF.

The J gene is TRBJ2-7, the V gene TRBV27; D is perhaps TRBD2 (7 bases). This CDR3 is 14 amino acids long. Germline V gene data show CDR1 as MNHEY and CDR2 as SMNVEV (reference sequence). V dropped 5 bases and J dropped 0 bases, with 11 bases sitting between them. The CDR3 bases are TGTGCCAGCAGTAGGGGGGGGGTCTCCTACGAGCAGTACTTC. This codes for CASSRGGVSYEQYF.

The gene calls are TRBV11-2 and TRBJ1-1, with 7 bases that match TRBD1. The CDR3 has 15 amino acids. The germline V gene encodes CDR1 SGHAT and CDR2 FQNNGV. Losses at the gene ends were 0 bases for V and 6 bases for J; bases not matched to a gene: 7. The CDR3 bases are TGTGCCAGCAGCTTAGACGGACAGGCGGTATCTGAAGCTTTCTTT. As protein: CASSLDGQAVSEAFF.

The chain carries TRBV6-1 and TRBJ1-1; 7 nucleotides match TRBD1. Germline values: CDR1 MNHNS, CDR2 SASEGT. The CDR3 totals 15 residues. V was pared by 4 bases and J by 8 bases, with 13 bases of the junction left unmatched. CDR3 loop: CASSGPGTAWGEAFF. The CDR3 DNA is TGTGCCAGCAGTGGCCCCGGGACAGCCTGGGGGGAAGCTTTCTTT.

The V gene is TRBV10-2, the J gene TRBJ1-3; 7 bases agree with TRBD1. There are 14 residues in the CDR3. Germline V gene data show CDR1 as WSHSY and CDR2 as SAAADI. J lost 4 bases, V lost 4 bases, and 4 bases had no gene match. The CDR3 nucleotides are TGCGCCAGCAGTGGAGGGGGCGTCGGAAACACCATATATTTT. Its translation: CASSGGGVGNTIYF.

CDR3 sequence: CASSLDSGLTGNTIYF. CDR3 DNA: TGTGCCAGCAGCTTAGATTCAGGGCTCACTGGAAACACCATATATTTT. The chain combines TRBV7-9 with TRBJ1-3; D is perhaps TRBD1 (5 bases). Trimming cost V 1 base and J 2 bases, with 12 bases left between them. This CDR3 spans 16 amino acids. The germline V gene has CDR1 SEHNR and CDR2 FQNEAQ (reference sequence).

A few counts support this clone. This chain links TRBV7-8 with TRBJ1-4, with 7 bases identical to TRBD1. CDR1 and CDR2 from the germline V gene are SGHVS and FQNEAQ. V shed 5 bases, J shed 7 bases, and the junction held 4 bases outside the gene matches. The CDR3 is 13 residues long. This chain's CDR3 is CASSLGTVEKLFF. As DNA, the CDR3 is TGTGCCAGCAGCCTAGGGACAGTTGAAAAACTGTTTTTT.